One T cell receptor (beta chain) is described in this entry. Its antigen is undetermined. One end of the junction is discordant with germline, which a read error may explain. Study conclusions and caveats: Tumor Treg TCRs overlapped most with tumor naive CD4+ cells.

TCRdb ran MiXCR on the 5' RACE reads and lists one entry per CDR3 protein. The sample lists approximately 53,000 distinct CDR3 sequences, 28% occurring once. The clonotype was recovered from a female donor with breast cancer. The sequencing input was tumor-infiltrating memory CD4+ T cells sorted from the breast tumor. Subset: memory CD4+ T cells, CD4+CD45RO+CD25-.

The CDR3 region has the DNA TGCGCCAGCGGCTTGGACGGGACAGGGCCTAATGAAAAACTGTTTTTT. This encodes CASGLDGTGPNEKLFF. The chain links TRBV5-1 to TRBJ1-4; 9 positions agree with TRBD1. The CDR3 length is 16 residues. The germline CDR1 and CDR2 sequences are SGHRS and YFSETQ.